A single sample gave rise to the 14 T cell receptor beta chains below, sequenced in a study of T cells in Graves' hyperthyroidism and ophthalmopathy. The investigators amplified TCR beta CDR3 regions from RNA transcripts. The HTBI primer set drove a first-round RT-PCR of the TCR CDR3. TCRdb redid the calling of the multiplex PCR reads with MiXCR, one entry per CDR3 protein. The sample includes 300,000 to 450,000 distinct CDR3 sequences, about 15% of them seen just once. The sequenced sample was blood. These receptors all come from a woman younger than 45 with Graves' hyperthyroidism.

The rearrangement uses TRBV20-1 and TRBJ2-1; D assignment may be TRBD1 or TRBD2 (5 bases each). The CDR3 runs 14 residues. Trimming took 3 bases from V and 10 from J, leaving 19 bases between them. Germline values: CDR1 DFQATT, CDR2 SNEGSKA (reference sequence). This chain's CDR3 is CSASAVGSRGEQFF. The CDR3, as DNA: TGCAGTGCTAGTGCTGTGGGGAGTCGGGGCGAGCAGTTCTTC.

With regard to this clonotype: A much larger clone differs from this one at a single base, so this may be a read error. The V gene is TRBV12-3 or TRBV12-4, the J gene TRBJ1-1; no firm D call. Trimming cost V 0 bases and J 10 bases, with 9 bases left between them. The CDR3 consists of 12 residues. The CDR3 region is CASSLAQDTAFF. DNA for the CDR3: TGTGCCAGCAGTTTAGCTCAGGATACAGCTTTCTTT.

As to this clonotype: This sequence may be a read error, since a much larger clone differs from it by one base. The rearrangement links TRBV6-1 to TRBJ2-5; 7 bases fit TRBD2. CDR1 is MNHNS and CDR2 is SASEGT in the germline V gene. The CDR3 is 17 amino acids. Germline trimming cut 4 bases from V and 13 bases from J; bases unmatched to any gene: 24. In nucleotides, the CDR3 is TGTGCCAGCAGTGTTGGCACTGACCGACTAGCATGGGGGGGACGGTACTTC. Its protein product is CASSVGTDRLAWGGRYF.

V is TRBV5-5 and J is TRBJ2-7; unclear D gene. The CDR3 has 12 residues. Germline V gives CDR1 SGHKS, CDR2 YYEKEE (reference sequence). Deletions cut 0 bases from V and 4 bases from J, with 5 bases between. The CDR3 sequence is CASSLEWYEQYF. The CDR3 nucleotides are TGTGCCAGCAGCTTGGAGTGGTACGAGCAGTACTTC.

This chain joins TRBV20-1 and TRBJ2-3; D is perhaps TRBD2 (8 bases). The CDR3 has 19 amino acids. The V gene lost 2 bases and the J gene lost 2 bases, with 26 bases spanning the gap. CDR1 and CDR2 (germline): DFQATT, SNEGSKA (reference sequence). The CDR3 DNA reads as TGCAGTGCTAGATCACAGGGGTTCGCGGGAGGACTAATCACAGATACGCAGTATTTT. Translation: CSARSQGFAGGLITDTQYF.

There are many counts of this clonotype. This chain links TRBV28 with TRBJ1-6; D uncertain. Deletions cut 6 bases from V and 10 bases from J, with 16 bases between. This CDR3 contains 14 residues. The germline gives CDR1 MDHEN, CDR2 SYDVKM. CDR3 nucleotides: TGTGCCAGCAGGGAGGGAGGAGATTTGTCACCCCTCCACTTT. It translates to CASREGGDLSPLHF.

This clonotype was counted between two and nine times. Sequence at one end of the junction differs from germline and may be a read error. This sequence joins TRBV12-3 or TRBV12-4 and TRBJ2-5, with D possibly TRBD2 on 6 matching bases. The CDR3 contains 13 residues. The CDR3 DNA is TGTGCCAGCAGCCCAAGACTAGGCAACACCCGGTACTTC. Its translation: CASSPRLGNTRYF.

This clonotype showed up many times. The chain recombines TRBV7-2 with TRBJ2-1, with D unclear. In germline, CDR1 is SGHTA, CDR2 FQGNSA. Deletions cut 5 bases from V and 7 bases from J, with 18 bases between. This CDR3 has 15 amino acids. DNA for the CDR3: TGTGCCAGCAGCCCACAGCGTGCCCGGGTGAATGAGCAGTTCTTC. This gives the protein CASSPQRARVNEQFF.

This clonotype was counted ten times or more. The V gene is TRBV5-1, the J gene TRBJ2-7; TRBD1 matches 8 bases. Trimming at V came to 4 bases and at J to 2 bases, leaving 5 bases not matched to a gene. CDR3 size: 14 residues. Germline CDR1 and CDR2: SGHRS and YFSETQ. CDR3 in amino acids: CASSGSGQAYEQYF. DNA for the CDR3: TGCGCCAGCAGCGGTTCGGGACAGGCCTACGAGCAGTACTTC.

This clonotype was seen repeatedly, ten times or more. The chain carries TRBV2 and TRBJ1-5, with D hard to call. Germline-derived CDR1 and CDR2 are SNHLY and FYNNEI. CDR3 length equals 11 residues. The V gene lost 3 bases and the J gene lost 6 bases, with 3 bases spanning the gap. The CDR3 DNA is TGTGCCAGCAGTGATGGTCAGCCCCAGCATTTT. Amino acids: CASSDGQPQHF.

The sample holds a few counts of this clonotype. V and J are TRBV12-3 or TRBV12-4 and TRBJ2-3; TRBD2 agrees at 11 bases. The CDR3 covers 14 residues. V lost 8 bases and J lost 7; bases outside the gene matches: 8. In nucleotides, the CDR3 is TGTGCCAGCTACATAGCGGGAGGGCCTAATACGCAGTATTTT. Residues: CASYIAGGPNTQYF.

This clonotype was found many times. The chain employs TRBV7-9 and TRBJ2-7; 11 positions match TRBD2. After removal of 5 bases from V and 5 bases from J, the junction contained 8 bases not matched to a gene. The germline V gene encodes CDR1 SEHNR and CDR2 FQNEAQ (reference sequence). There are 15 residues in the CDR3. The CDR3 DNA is TGTGCCAGCAGCCGACTAGCGGGGACCGGGAACGAGCAGTACTTC. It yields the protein CASSRLAGTGNEQYF.

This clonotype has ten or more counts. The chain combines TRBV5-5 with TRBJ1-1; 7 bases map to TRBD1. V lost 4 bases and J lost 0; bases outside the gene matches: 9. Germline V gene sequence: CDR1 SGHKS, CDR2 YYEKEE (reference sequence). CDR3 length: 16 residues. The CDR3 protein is CASSPETGLMNTEAFF. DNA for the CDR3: TGTGCCAGCAGCCCCGAGACAGGGCTAATGAACACTGAAGCTTTCTTT.

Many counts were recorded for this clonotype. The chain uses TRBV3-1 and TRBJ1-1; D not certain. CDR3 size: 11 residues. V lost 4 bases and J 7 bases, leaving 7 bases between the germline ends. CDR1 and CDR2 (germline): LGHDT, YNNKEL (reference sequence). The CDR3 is CASSRAFEAFF. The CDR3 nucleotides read TGTGCCAGCAGCCGGGCGTTTGAAGCTTTCTTT. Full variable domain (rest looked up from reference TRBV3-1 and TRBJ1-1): DTAVSQTPKYLVTQMGNDKSIKCEQNLGHDTMYWYKQDSKKFLKIMFSYNNKELIINETVPNRFSPKSPDKAHLNLHINSLELGDSAVYFCASSRAFEAFFGQGTRLTVV.